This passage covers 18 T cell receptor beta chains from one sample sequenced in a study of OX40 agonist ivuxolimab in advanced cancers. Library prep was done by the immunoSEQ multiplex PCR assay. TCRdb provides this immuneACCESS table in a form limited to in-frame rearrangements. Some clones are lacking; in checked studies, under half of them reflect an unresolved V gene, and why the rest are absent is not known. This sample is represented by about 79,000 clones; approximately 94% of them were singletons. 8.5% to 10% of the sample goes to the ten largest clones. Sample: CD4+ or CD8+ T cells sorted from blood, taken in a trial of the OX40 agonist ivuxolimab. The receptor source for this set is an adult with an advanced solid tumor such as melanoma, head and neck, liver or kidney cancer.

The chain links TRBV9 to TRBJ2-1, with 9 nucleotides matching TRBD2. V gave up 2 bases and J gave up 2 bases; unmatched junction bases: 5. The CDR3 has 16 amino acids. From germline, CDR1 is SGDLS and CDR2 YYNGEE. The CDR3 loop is CASSVLAGLAYNEQFF. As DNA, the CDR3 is TGTGCCAGCAGCGTCCTAGCGGGGTTAGCCTACAATGAGCAGTTCTTC. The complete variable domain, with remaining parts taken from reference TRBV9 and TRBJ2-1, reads DSGVTQTPKHLITATGQRVTLRCSPRSGDLSVYWYQQSLDQGLQFLIQYYNGEERAKGNILERFSAQQFPDLHSELNLSSLELGDSALYFCASSVLAGLAYNEQFFGPGTRLTVL.

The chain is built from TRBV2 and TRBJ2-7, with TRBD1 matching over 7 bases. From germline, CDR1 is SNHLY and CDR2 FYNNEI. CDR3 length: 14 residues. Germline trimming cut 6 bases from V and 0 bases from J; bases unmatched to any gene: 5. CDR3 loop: CASRLGQRSYEQYF. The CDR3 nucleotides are TGTGCCAGCAGATTGGGACAGCGCTCCTACGAGCAGTACTTC.

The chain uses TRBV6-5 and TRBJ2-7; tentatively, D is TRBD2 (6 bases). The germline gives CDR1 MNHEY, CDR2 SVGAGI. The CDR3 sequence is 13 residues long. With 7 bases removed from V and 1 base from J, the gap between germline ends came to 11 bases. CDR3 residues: CASTPAGSYEQYF. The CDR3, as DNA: TGTGCCAGCACCCCCGCGGGGTCCTACGAGCAGTACTTC.

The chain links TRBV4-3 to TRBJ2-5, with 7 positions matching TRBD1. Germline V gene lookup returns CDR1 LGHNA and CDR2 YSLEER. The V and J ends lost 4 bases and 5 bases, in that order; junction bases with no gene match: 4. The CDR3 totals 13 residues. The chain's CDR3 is CASSRNRGETQYF. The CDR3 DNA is TGCGCCAGCAGCCGGAACAGGGGCGAGACCCAGTACTTC.

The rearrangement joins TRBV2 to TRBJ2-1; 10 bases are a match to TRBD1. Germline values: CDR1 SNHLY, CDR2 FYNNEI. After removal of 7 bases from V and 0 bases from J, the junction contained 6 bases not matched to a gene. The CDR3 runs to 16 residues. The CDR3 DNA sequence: TGTGCCAGCACCCGAGGGGACAGGGGCTCCTACAATGAGCAGTTCTTC. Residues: CASTRGDRGSYNEQFF.

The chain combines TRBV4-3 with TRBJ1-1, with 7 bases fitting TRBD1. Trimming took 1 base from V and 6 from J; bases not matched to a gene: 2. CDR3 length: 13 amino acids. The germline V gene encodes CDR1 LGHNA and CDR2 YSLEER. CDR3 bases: TGCGCCAGCAGCCAAGGGGACAGCTCTGAAGCTTTCTTT. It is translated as CASSQGDSSEAFF.

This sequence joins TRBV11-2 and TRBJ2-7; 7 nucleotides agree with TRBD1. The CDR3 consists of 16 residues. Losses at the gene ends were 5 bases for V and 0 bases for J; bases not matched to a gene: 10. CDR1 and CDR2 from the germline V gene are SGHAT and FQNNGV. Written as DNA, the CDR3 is TGTGCCAGCAGCACGGGACAGACTTCCATCTCCTACGAGCAGTACTTC. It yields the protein CASSTGQTSISYEQYF. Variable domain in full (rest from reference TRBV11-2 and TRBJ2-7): EAGVAQSPRYKIIEKRQSVAFWCNPISGHATLYWYQQILGQGPKLLIQFQNNGVVDDSQLPKDRFSAERLKGVDSTLKIQPAKLEDSAVYLCASSTGQTSISYEQYFGPGTRLTVT.

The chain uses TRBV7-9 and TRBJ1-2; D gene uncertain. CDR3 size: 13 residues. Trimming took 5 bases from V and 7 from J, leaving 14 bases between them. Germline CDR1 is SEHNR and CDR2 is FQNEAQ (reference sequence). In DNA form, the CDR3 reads TGTGCCAGCAGCGGAATCGCTGACTCTGGCTACACCTTC. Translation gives CASSGIADSGYTF. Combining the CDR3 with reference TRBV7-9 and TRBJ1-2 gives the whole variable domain DTGVSQNPRHKITKRGQNVTFRCDPISEHNRLYWYRQTLGQGPEFLTYFQNEAQLEKSRLLSDRFSAERPKGSFSTLEIQRTEQGDSAMYLCASSGIADSGYTFGSGTRLTVV.

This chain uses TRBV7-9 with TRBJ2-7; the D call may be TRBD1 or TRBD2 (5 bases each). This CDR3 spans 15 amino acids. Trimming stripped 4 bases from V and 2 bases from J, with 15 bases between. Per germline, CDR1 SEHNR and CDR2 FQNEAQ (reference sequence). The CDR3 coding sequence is TGTGCCAGCAGCTCCAAGGGACCGACCCCCTACGAGCAGTACTTC. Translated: CASSSKGPTPYEQYF.

In DNA, the CDR3 is TGTGCCAGCAGCTCCTTAGCGGGACCACGGGGCAGCTCCTACAATGAGCAGTTCTTC. It specifies CASSSLAGPRGSSYNEQFF. V is TRBV7-6 and J is TRBJ2-1; 8 bases align to TRBD2. Germline V lookup: CDR1 SGHVS, CDR2 FNYEAQ. V lost 4 bases to trimming and J lost 0 bases; unmatched junction nucleotides: 14. This CDR3 is built from 19 residues.

CDR3 sequence reads: CAISTTGGRNYGYTF. CDR3 bases: TGTGCCATCAGTACCACAGGTGGGCGCAACTATGGCTACACCTTC. The chain recombines TRBV10-3 with TRBJ1-2, with D perhaps matching TRBD1 (5 bases). Trimming left V 5 bases short and J 2 bases short, with 15 bases between. CDR1 and CDR2 (germline): ENHRY, SYGVKD. This CDR3 is built from 15 residues.

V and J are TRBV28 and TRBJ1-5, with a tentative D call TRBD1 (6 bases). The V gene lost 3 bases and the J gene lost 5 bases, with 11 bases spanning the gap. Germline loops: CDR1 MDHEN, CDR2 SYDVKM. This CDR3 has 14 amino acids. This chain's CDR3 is CASSFLTGHQPQHF. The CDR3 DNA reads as TGTGCCAGCAGTTTTCTCACAGGGCATCAGCCCCAGCATTTT. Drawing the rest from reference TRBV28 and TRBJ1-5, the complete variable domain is DVKVTQSSRYLVKRTGEKVFLECVQDMDHENMFWYRQDPGLGLRLIYFSYDVKMKEKGDIPEGYSVSREKKERFSLILESASTNQTSMYLCASSFLTGHQPQHFGDGTRLSIL.

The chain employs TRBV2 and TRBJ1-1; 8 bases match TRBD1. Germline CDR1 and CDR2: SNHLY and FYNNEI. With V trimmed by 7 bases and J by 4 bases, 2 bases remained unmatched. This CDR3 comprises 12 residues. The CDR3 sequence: CASKDRVTEAFF. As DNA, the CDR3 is TGTGCCAGCAAGGACAGGGTCACTGAAGCTTTCTTT.

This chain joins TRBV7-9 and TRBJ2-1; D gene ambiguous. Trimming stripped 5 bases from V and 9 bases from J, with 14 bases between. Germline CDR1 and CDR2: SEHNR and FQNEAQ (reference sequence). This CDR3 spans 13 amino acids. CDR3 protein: CASSPLLGVEQFF. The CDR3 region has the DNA TGTGCCAGCAGCCCCCTTCTAGGCGTTGAGCAGTTCTTC.

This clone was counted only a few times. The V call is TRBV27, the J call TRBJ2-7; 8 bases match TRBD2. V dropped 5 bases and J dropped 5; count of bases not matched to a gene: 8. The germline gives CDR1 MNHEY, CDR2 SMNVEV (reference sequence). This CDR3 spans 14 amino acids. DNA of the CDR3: TGTGCCAGCAGTCTAGGGACTAGTCTTCACGAGCAGTACTTC. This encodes CASSLGTSLHEQYF.

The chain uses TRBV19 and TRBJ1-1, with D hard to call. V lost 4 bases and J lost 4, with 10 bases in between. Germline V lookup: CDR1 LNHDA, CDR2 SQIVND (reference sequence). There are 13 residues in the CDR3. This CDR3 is CASSTGGGTEAFF. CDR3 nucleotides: TGTGCCAGTAGTACCGGAGGAGGCACTGAAGCTTTCTTT.

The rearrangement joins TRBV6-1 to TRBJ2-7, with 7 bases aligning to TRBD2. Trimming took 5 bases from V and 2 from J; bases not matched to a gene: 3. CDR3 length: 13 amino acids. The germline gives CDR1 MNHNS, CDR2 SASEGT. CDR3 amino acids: CASSLGLAYEQYF. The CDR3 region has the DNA TGTGCCAGCAGTCTTGGACTAGCCTACGAGCAGTACTTC.

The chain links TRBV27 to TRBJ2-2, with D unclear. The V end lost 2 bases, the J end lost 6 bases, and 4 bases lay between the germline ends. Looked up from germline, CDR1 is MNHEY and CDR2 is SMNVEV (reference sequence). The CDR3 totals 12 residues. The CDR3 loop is CASSLPAGELFF. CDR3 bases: TGTGCCAGCAGTTTACCGGCCGGGGAGCTGTTTTTT.